What follows is one T cell receptor (beta chain) and its context. Its antigen is still unknown. Possible read error: a much larger clone is one base away. Template-switch 5'RACE cDNA synthesis added a 10-nucleotide unique molecular identifier. TCRdb called the 5' RACE reads again in MiXCR, with one record for every CDR3 protein. The table lists tens of thousands of distinct CDR3 sequences, roughly 18% of them singletons. This record comes from a study of neurological immune-mediated disorders. Study observations and caveats: Multiple sclerosis was found to have the least TCR clonal expansion, below healthy controls, and HTLV-1-associated myelopathy the most. No expanded-clone CDR3 amino acid sequence recurred across subjects, suggesting private TCR-beta repertoires.

Serving as healthy controls were blood bank volunteers based in Maryland, USA. The CDR3 is made up of 14 amino acids. CDR1 is SGDLS, CDR2 YYNGEE, per germline. The gene calls are TRBV9 and TRBJ2-2; tentative D call: TRBD2 (5 bases). The sample was PBMCs. This receptor was taken from a middle-aged woman in good health. CDR3 DNA sequence: TGTACCAGCAGCGTCCAGACTATGCCCGGGGAGCTGTTTTTT. Translated, it gives CTSSVQTMPGELFF.